Listed below are T cell receptor beta chains from one sample, sequenced in a study of human T cells and chemical hapten exposure. TCRdb reanalysed the RACE reads using MiXCR and keeps one entry per CDR3 protein. The table has tens of thousands of distinct CDR3 sequences, over 10% seen once. The sample was whole blood, taken in connection with sensitization to the hapten diphenylcyclopropenone (DPC). The receptor source for this set is a woman in her thirties with alopecia areata. Some clones in this sample may be carry-over from other donors' samples. The CDR3 runs from the conserved cysteine through the conserved F or W. Each record gives: D gene, clone size, J gene, V gene, CDR3 DNA, CDR3 protein. D genes are given only for firm matches. Clone sizes are given selectively: once, few, many, or a class where the clone is expanded.

NA	many	TRBJ1-5	TRBV18	TGTGCCAGCTCACCAAGCCCCCCCCCAGGGCCGCCCCAGCATTTT	CASSPSPPPGPPQHF
TRBD1	many	TRBJ2-7	TRBV28	TGTGCCAGCAGTGAACAGGGGGCGAAAATCCACGAGCAGTACTTC	CASSEQGAKIHEQYF
NA	many	TRBJ2-1	TRBV20-1	TGCAGTGCTAGAGACCGAGAGGTCAGGAGGGCTCACTACCACAATGAGCAGTTCTTC	CSARDREVRRAHYHNEQFF
NA	NA	TRBJ1-1	TRBV18	TGTGCCAGCTCACCAATACTTAGTACTGAAGCTTTCTTT	CASSPILSTEAFF
TRBD1	many	TRBJ1-3	TRBV28	TGTGCCAGCAGTCGGGACAGGGTGTCTGGAAACACCATATATTTT	CASSRDRVSGNTIYF
TRBD2	NA	TRBJ2-7	TRBV9	TGTGCCAGCAGCGTCCTACTAGCGGCCGAGCAGTACTTC	CASSVLLAAEQYF
NA	many	TRBJ1-6	TRBV6-5	TGTGCCAGCAGTTACTCCGGGTCCAGTGGATCACCCCTCCACTTT	CASSYSGSSGSPLHF
NA	NA	TRBJ2-7	TRBV27	TGTGCCAGCAGTTTTAGAGCGGAAACCTACGAGCAGTACTTC	CASSFRAETYEQYF
NA	NA	TRBJ1-2	TRBV28	TGTGCCAGCAGTTTAAATTCCTATGGCTACACCTTC	CASSLNSYGYTF
NA	many	TRBJ1-1	TRBV7-6	TGTGCCAGCAGGGGGGGAGGCTTGAACACTGAAGCTTTCTTT	CASRGGGLNTEAFF
TRBD1	many	TRBJ2-7	TRBV11-2	TGTGCCAGCAGCATCAGCCCGGGACAGTCCTACGAGCAGTACTTC	CASSISPGQSYEQYF
NA	NA	TRBJ2-3	TRBV5-1	TGCGCCAGCAGCTTGGACTTCACAGATACGCAGTATTTT	CASSLDFTDTQYF
NA	few	TRBJ1-1	TRBV9	TGTGCCAGCAGCGGTCGAGCCGGGACATTAGGTACTGAAGCTTTCTTT	CASSGRAGTLGTEAFF
TRBD2	NA	TRBJ2-7	TRBV11-2	TGTGCCAGCAGCTCCCGGACTAGCGGGTCGCACTACGAGCAGTACTTC	CASSSRTSGSHYEQYF
NA	few	TRBJ1-1	TRBV28	NA	CASSSSGTRDTEAFF
NA	many	TRBJ2-5	TRBV7-6	TGTGCCAGCAGCTTAAATGCTTTACAAGAGACCCAGTACTTC	CASSLNALQETQYF
NA	many	TRBJ2-1	TRBV7-6	TGTGCCAGCAGCTTAGAGCACGCGGAGCTGGAGAATGAGCAGTTCTTC	CASSLEHAELENEQFF